A single sample gave rise to the 27 T cell receptor beta chains below, sequenced in a study of CD8+ T cells in alopecia areata. As to treatment: oral pan-JAK inhibitor, 5-10 mg twice daily. cDNA prepared by RNA extraction and subsequent reverse transcription served as the template for sequencing. Here immunoSEQ multiplex PCR was the method, and the copy in TCRdb shows in-frame clones only, minus some. The sample carries 200,000 or so clones, about 62% recorded once. This sample comprised CD4+ T cells sorted from blood, obtained at week 24, from a patient treated with tofacitinib. These receptors all come from a human donor with alopecia areata.

The CDR3 coding sequence is TGTGCCAGCAGCATGACAGATGGAAACACCATATATTTT. Protein product: CASSMTDGNTIYF. The chain combines TRBV6-1 with TRBJ1-3, with a weak D call TRBD1 (5 bases). The CDR3 runs 13 residues. Trimming took off 6 bases at V and 3 bases at J, with 9 bases between the two ends. Germline CDR1 and CDR2: MNHNS and SASEGT.

In DNA, the CDR3 is TGTGCCAGCAGTTCTGGGACGCGTACCTACGAGCAGTACTTC. Translating it yields CASSSGTRTYEQYF. The V and J genes are TRBV28 and TRBJ2-7; the D call may be TRBD1 or TRBD2 (5 bases each). The CDR3 consists of 14 residues. The germline gives CDR1 MDHEN, CDR2 SYDVKM. Trimming cost V 4 bases and J 2 bases, with 12 bases left between them. The variable domain in full, completed from reference TRBV28 and TRBJ2-7, reads DVKVTQSSRYLVKRTGEKVFLECVQDMDHENMFWYRQDPGLGLRLIYFSYDVKMKEKGDIPEGYSVSREKKERFSLILESASTNQTSMYLCASSSGTRTYEQYFGPGTRLTVT.

The gene calls are TRBV25-1 and TRBJ1-2; D is perhaps TRBD1 (5 bases). V was pared by 5 bases and J by 6 bases, with 13 bases between. This CDR3 has 13 amino acids. Germline-derived CDR1 and CDR2 are MGHDK and SYGVNS. CDR3 nucleotide sequence: TGTGCCAGCAGTATCTCGGCAGGGCATGGCTACACCTTC. Amino acid sequence: CASSISAGHGYTF.

This clone came up a few times. This chain links TRBV27 with TRBJ2-6; D not resolved. The CDR3 totals 14 residues. Between the trimmed V and J ends, which lost 4 bases and 0 bases, there was a span of 4 bases. Germline loops: CDR1 MNHEY, CDR2 SMNVEV (reference sequence). Here the CDR3 DNA reads TGTGCCAGCAGTTCCCACTCTGGGGCCAACGTCCTGACTTTC. This translates into CASSSHSGANVLTF.

In its sample, this clone was seen a few times. The chain is built from TRBV4-2 and TRBJ1-6; 9 nucleotides align to TRBD1. V gave up 1 base and J gave up 11 bases; unmatched junction bases: 12. Germline V CDR1 and CDR2: LGHNA, YNFKEQ. The CDR3 has 17 amino acids. The CDR3 reads CASSQGTKGQGRPPLHF. Here the CDR3 DNA reads TGTGCCAGCAGCCAAGGGACCAAGGGACAGGGAAGGCCACCCCTCCACTTT.

The chain uses TRBV5-1 and TRBJ2-1; TRBD2 matches 7 bases. The CDR3 sequence is 16 residues long. With V trimmed by 3 bases and J by 0 bases, 6 bases remained unmatched. CDR1 and CDR2 (germline): SGHRS, YFSETQ. The CDR3 coding sequence is TGCGCCAGCAGCTCTGGCGGGGGAAACTCCTACAATGAGCAGTTCTTC. This encodes CASSSGGGNSYNEQFF.

The V and J genes are TRBV7-9 and TRBJ2-1; TRBD2 agrees at 8 bases. Trimming cost V 5 bases and J 4 bases; bases outside gene matches: 10. Germline-derived CDR1 and CDR2 are SEHNR and FQNEAQ (reference sequence). This CDR3 comprises 16 residues. DNA of the CDR3: TGTGCCAGCAGCCCACGGGGAGTAGCGGGGTACAATGAGCAGTTCTTC. Its protein product is CASSPRGVAGYNEQFF.

The chain carries TRBV27 and TRBJ1-1, with a weak D call TRBD1 (5 bases). CDR3 length: 15 amino acids. V lost 6 bases and J lost 1, with 15 bases in between. Germline-derived CDR1 and CDR2 are MNHEY and SMNVEV (reference sequence). The CDR3 bases are TGTGCCAGCAGGGGGCGAGTGGCTTCGAACACTGAAGCTTTCTTT. It codes for CASRGRVASNTEAFF.

The CDR3 nucleotides are TGCGCCAGCAGCCAAGAAGGCGCTAGAAACGAGCAGTACTTC. Amino acid sequence: CASSQEGARNEQYF. The rearrangement links TRBV4-1 to TRBJ2-7; the D is unclear. Per the germline V gene, CDR1 is MGHRA and CDR2 is YSYEKL. CDR3 size: 14 residues. V shed 0 bases and J shed 5 bases, with 11 bases lying between them.

V usage is TRBV7-3 and J usage is TRBJ1-6; 7 positions match TRBD1. Looked up from germline, CDR1 is SGHTA and CDR2 is FQGTGA. The CDR3 is 15 residues long. With 0 bases clipped from V and 7 bases from J, the junction kept 3 bases outside the gene matches. The CDR3 bases are TGTGCCAGCAGCTTAACCCGACAGGGAAATTCACCCCTCCACTTT. This translates into CASSLTRQGNSPLHF.

The rearrangement joins TRBV7-3 to TRBJ2-5; 7 bases agree with TRBD1. V shed 5 bases and J 4 bases; nucleotides not matched to a gene: 4. CDR1 is SGHTA, CDR2 FQGTGA, per germline. CDR3 length: 13 residues. The CDR3 coding sequence is TGTGCCAGCAGCCCTGACAGGGCAGAGACCCAGTACTTC. This sequence encodes CASSPDRAETQYF.

The count of this clone is one. This chain uses TRBV5-1 with TRBJ2-3, with no clear D. Germline V gives CDR1 SGHRS, CDR2 YFSETQ. This CDR3 spans 13 amino acids. V lost 3 bases and J lost 2, with 7 bases in between. The chain's CDR3 is CASSSHITDTQYF. The CDR3 coding sequence is TGCGCCAGCAGCTCGCACATCACAGATACGCAGTATTTT.

The chain links TRBV5-1 to TRBJ2-5; no clear D. Trimming removed 4 bases at V and 5 bases at J, with 9 bases between. Germline CDR1 and CDR2: SGHRS and YFSETQ. The CDR3 length is 12 residues. The CDR3 DNA is TGCGCCAGCAGCCCAGAGAGGGAGACCCAGTACTTC. Residues: CASSPERETQYF.

This chain connects TRBV11-3 to TRBJ2-2; D ambiguous. V lost 1 base and J lost 4, with 4 bases in between. Germline CDR1 is SGHNT and CDR2 is YENEEA. The length of the CDR3 is 13 residues. DNA for the CDR3: TGTGCCAGCAGCTTAGGGGGCACCGGGGAGCTGTTTTTT. This encodes CASSLGGTGELFF.

This chain uses TRBV30 with TRBJ1-5; no firm D call. The V and J ends lost 1 base and 3 bases respectively, with 7 bases between them. This CDR3 comprises 13 residues. Looked up from germline, CDR1 is GTSNPN and CDR2 is SVGIG (reference sequence). The CDR3 sequence is CAWSARDNQPQHF. Written as DNA, the CDR3 is TGTGCCTGGAGTGCTCGAGACAATCAGCCCCAGCATTTT.

This clone was seen a single time. The chain joins TRBV5-1 to TRBJ2-3, with no clear D. V lost 0 bases and J lost 2, with 7 bases in between. CDR1 is SGHRS, CDR2 YFSETQ, per germline. The CDR3 is 14 residues long. CDR3 coding DNA: TGCGCCAGCAGCTTGGGACCCCCCACAGATACGCAGTATTTT. It codes for CASSLGPPTDTQYF.

The V call is TRBV4-2, the J call TRBJ2-3; 14 bases agree with TRBD2. The CDR3 spans 19 residues. The V segment lost 3 bases and the J segment 1 base; nucleotides outside the gene matches: 9. Germline V gene lookup returns CDR1 LGHNA and CDR2 YNFKEQ. The CDR3, as DNA: TGTGCCAGCAGCCATACTAGACTAGCGGGGGGGCTTGGCACAGATACGCAGTATTTT. Translated, it gives CASSHTRLAGGLGTDTQYF.

This clone occurred a few times. The chain couples TRBV5-4 to TRBJ2-2; no clear D. Trimming removed 4 bases from V and 0 bases from J, with 10 bases in between. The CDR3 length is 15 residues. From germline, CDR1 is SGHNT and CDR2 YYREEE (reference sequence). Here the CDR3 reads CASSEPLSNTGELFF. CDR3 nucleotides: TGTGCCAGCAGCGAGCCATTATCGAACACCGGGGAGCTGTTTTTT.

This chain uses TRBV20-1 with TRBJ2-4, with 8 nucleotides matching TRBD1. V lost 5 bases and J lost 9; bases outside the gene matches: 3. The CDR3 consists of 11 residues. Germline V lookup: CDR1 DFQATT, CDR2 SNEGSKA (reference sequence). CDR3 nucleotide sequence: TGCAGTGCTTCACAGGGGGTCATTCAGTACTTC. Translated, it gives CSASQGVIQYF.

The chain recombines TRBV5-1 with TRBJ2-3; D gene unclear. Trimming removed 0 bases from V and 0 bases from J, with 8 bases in between. The CDR3 sequence is 15 residues long. Germline V gene lookup returns CDR1 SGHRS and CDR2 YFSETQ. CDR3: CASSLDGSSTDTQYF. CDR3 DNA sequence: TGCGCCAGCAGCTTGGATGGGTCTAGCACAGATACGCAGTATTTT.

V gene TRBV6-5 combines with J gene TRBJ1-2, with 10 bases fitting TRBD1. After removal of 5 bases from V and 3 bases from J, the junction contained 6 bases not matched to a gene. The CDR3 length is 15 residues. Germline V gene lookup returns CDR1 MNHEY and CDR2 SVGAGI. In DNA, the CDR3 is TGTGCCAGCAGTCCGTGGACAGGGGGAGACTATGGCTACACCTTC. Translation: CASSPWTGGDYGYTF.

CDR3 nucleotides: TGCAGCGGGAGTACTAGCACAGATACGCAGTATTTT. It is translated as CSGSTSTDTQYF. The chain links TRBV29-1 to TRBJ2-3; D is unresolved. The V end lost 7 bases, the J end lost 0 bases, and 8 bases lay between the germline ends. Per germline, CDR1 SQVTM and CDR2 ANQGSEA. CDR3 length: 12 residues.

The chain joins TRBV6-1 to TRBJ2-3; TRBD1 matches 8 bases. This CDR3 contains 14 residues. Losses at the gene ends were 11 bases for V and 5 bases for J; bases not matched to a gene: 12. Germline CDR1 reads MNHNS; CDR2 reads SASEGT. The CDR3 spells CACTLRQGRDTQYF. CDR3 nucleotides: TGTGCCTGTACCTTGAGACAGGGGAGAGATACGCAGTATTTT.

This clone was found a few times. The chain is built from TRBV29-1 and TRBJ1-2; D uncertain. This CDR3 spans 15 amino acids. With 7 bases removed from V and 5 bases from J, the gap between germline ends came to 23 bases. Germline CDR1 SQVTM, CDR2 ANQGSEA. The CDR3 DNA reads TGCAGCGCCCGGAGACATGTAAGGGATCCTTATGGCTACACCTTC. Translated, it gives CSARRHVRDPYGYTF. Drawing the rest from reference TRBV29-1 and TRBJ1-2, the complete variable domain is SAVISQKPSRDICQRGTSLTIQCQVDSQVTMMFWYRQQPGQSLTLIATANQGSEATYESGFVIDKFPISRPNLTFSTLTVSNMSPEDSSIYLCSARRHVRDPYGYTFGSGTRLTVV.

This clone was observed a few times. The chain uses TRBV5-1 and TRBJ2-3, with 14 positions matching TRBD2. J lost 7 bases, V lost 6 bases, and 7 bases had no gene match. This CDR3 has 15 amino acids. CDR1 and CDR2 from the germline V gene are SGHRS and YFSETQ. CDR3 loop: CASIGTSGGRYTQYF. DNA of the CDR3: TGCGCCAGCATCGGGACTAGCGGGGGTCGATATACGCAGTATTTT.

V gene TRBV5-4 combines with J gene TRBJ2-7; D is perhaps TRBD1 (6 bases). CDR1 and CDR2 (germline): SGHNT, YYREEE (reference sequence). The CDR3 is 16 amino acids. Trimming shortened V by 3 bases and J by 1 base, and 17 bases separated the two germline ends. This chain's CDR3 is CASSSSGAGDSYEQYF. In nucleotides, the CDR3 is TGTGCCAGCAGCTCGAGTGGGGCAGGGGATTCCTACGAGCAGTACTTC.

V is TRBV9 and J is TRBJ2-2, with 7 positions matching TRBD1. Germline CDR1 and CDR2: SGDLS and YYNGEE. The V gene end was trimmed by 4 bases and the J gene end by 2 bases; junction bases not matched to a gene: 5. The CDR3 sequence is 15 residues long. The CDR3 coding sequence is TGTGCCAGCAGCTTAACAGGGGACAACACCGGGGAGCTGTTTTTT. Translated: CASSLTGDNTGELFF.